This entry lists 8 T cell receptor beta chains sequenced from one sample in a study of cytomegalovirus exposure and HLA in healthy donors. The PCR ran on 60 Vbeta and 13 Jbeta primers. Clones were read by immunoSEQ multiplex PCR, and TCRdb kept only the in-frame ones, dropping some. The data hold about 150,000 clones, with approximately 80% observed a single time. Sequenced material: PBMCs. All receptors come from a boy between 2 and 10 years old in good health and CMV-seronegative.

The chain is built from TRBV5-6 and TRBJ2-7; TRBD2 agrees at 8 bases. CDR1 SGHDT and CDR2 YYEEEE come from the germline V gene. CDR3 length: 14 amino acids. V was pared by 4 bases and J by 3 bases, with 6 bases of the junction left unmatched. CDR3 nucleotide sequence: TGTGCCAGCAGCCCAGCGGGGGAATTCTACGAGCAGTACGTC. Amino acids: CASSPAGEFYEQYV.

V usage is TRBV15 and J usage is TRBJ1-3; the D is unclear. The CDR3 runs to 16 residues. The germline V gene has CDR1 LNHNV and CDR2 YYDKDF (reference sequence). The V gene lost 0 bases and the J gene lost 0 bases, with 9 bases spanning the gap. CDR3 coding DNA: TGTGCCACCAGCAGAGATTACATGCACTCTGGAAACACCATATATTTT. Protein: CATSRDYMHSGNTIYF.

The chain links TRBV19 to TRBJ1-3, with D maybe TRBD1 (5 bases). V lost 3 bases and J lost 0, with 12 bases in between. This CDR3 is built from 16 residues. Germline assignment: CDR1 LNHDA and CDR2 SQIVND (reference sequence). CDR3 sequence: CASSIGHPLSGNTIYF. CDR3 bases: TGTGCCAGTAGTATCGGACATCCGCTCTCTGGAAACACCATATATTTT.

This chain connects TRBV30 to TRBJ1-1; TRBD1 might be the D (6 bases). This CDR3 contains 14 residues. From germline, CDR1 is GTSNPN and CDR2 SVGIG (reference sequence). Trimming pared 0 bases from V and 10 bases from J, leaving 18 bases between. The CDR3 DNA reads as TGTGCCTGGAGTGTACGGGCCCGGGGACAAAGAGCTTTCTTT. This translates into CAWSVRARGQRAFF.

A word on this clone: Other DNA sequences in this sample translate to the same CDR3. Here the CDR3 reads CASSVTSGSTDTQYF. CDR3 DNA sequence: TGTGCCAGCAGCGTGACTAGCGGGAGCACAGATACGCAGTATTTT. The rearrangement links TRBV9 to TRBJ2-3, with 10 bases lining up with TRBD2. Germline values: CDR1 SGDLS, CDR2 YYNGEE. The CDR3 length is 15 residues. V was clipped by 2 bases and J by 0 bases; unmatched bases: 0.

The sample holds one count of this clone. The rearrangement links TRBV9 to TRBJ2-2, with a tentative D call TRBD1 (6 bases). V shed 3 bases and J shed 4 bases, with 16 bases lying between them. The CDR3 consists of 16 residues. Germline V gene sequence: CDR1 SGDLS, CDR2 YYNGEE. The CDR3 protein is CASSALADRLTGELFF. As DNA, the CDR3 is TGTGCCAGCAGCGCTCTCGCCGACAGGCTCACCGGGGAGCTGTTTTTT. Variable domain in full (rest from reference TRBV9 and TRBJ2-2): DSGVTQTPKHLITATGQRVTLRCSPRSGDLSVYWYQQSLDQGLQFLIQYYNGEERAKGNILERFSAQQFPDLHSELNLSSLELGDSALYFCASSALADRLTGELFFGEGSRLTVL.

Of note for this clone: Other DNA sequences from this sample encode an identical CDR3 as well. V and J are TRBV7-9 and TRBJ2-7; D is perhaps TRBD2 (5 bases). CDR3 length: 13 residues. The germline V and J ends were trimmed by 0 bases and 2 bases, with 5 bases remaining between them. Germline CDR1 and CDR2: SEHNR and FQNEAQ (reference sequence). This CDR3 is CASSLAGAYEQYF. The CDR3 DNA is TGTGCCAGCAGCTTAGCGGGAGCCTACGAGCAGTACTTC.

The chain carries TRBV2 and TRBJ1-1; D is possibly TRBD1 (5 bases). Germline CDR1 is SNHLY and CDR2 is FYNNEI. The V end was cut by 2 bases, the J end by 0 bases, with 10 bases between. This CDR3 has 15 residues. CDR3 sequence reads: CASSESRTLNTEAFF. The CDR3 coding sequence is TGTGCCAGCAGTGAATCTAGGACATTGAACACTGAAGCTTTCTTT.